The present entry profiles one TCR beta chain with its context. The sample belongs to a study of radiotherapy plus CTLA-4 blockade in lung cancer. TCRdb keeps only in-frame clones here, not all; method: immunoSEQ multiplex PCR. This repertoire shows tens of thousands of clones, about four fifths found once; its top ten account for 0.65% to 0.9%. This specimen consisted of peripheral blood, obtained from a patient treated with radiotherapy plus ipilimumab. This clonotype was obtained from a human donor with non-small cell lung cancer who had stable disease on radiotherapy plus ipilimumab.

The CDR3 spells CASSAGAGGIEKLFF. The DNA of the CDR3 is TGTGCCAGCAGTGCTGGGGCAGGGGGTATTGAAAAACTGTTTTTT. The V and J genes are TRBV2 and TRBJ1-4; 7 bases match TRBD1. The CDR3 is 15 amino acids. Trimming cost V 4 bases and J 7 bases; bases outside gene matches: 9. Germline CDR1 is SNHLY and CDR2 is FYNNEI.